A single sample gave rise to the 28 T cell receptor beta chains below, sequenced in a study of T cell clusters in autoimmune cytopenias. Multiplex touch-down PCR amplified TRB using TRB-A and TRB-B pools in one tube. TCRdb re-called the multiplex PCR reads; one entry per CDR3 protein, DNA not given. In all, the sample yields under 2,500 distinct CDR3 sequences. TRB amplification used roughly 250 ng of peripheral blood genomic DNA. Another study also made use of these data, one on T cell repertoires in aging, cancer and after chemotherapy.

Sequenced material: peripheral blood. All receptors derive from a human donor in good health.

Measured by frequency, this clonotype is medium-sized. The chain couples TRBV7-6 to TRBJ2-7; TCRdb reports TRBD1, a call that lacks DNA to check it against. Germline V CDR1 and CDR2: SGHVS, FNYEAQ. This CDR3 spans 14 amino acids. The CDR3 here is CASSLGQGAGEQYF. The complete variable domain, with remaining parts taken from reference TRBV7-6 and TRBJ2-7, reads GAGVSQSPRYKVTKRGQDVALRCDPISGHVSLYWYRQALGQGPEFLTYFNYEAQQDKSGLPNDRFSAERPEGSISTLTIQRTEQRDSAMYRCASSLGQGAGEQYFGPGTRLTVT.

According to its frequency, this clonotype is medium-sized (0.01 to 0.1%). The chain combines TRBV5-1 with TRBJ2-5. Germline lookup yields CDR1 SGHRS and CDR2 YFSETQ. CDR3 length equals 13 residues. CDR3: CASSYGVRETQYF.

This clonotype is medium-sized by frequency. The genes are TRBV27 and TRBJ1-5; with no DNA, the TCRdb D assignment of TRBD1 cannot be verified. Germline CDR1 MNHEY, CDR2 SMNVEV (reference sequence). This CDR3 region has 17 residues. This CDR3 reads CASSLSIGAGENQPQHF.

The V and J genes are TRBV5-1 and TRBJ1-5; TCRdb outputs TRBD1, but without DNA this stays unchecked. Per germline, CDR1 SGHRS and CDR2 YFSETQ. The CDR3 consists of 15 residues. The CDR3: CAGRTGGMGNQPQHF.

The V call is TRBV12-3 or TRBV12-4, the J call TRBJ2-1. This CDR3 spans 15 amino acids. CDR3 in amino acids: CASSFSIRMGNEQFF.

According to its frequency, this clonotype is large (0.1 to 1%). This chain joins TRBV6-5 and TRBJ2-5; TCRdb's D call of TRBD2 is untestable without DNA. The CDR3 consists of 16 residues. The germline V gene encodes CDR1 MNHEY and CDR2 SVGAGI. This CDR3 reads CASSYSGTSGGETQYF.

The rearrangement joins TRBV2 to TRBJ2-7; TCRdb lists TRBD1, though no DNA is available to test this call. In germline, CDR1 is SNHLY, CDR2 FYNNEI. There are 13 residues in the CDR3. This CDR3 is CASSPGQLYEQYF.

Its frequency marks this clonotype as large. The chain carries TRBV7-6 and TRBJ2-5; TCRdb returns TRBD2, unconfirmable since there is no DNA. Germline CDR1 reads SGHVS; CDR2 reads FNYEAQ. The CDR3 totals 14 residues. This CDR3 reads CASSSSIARETQYF.

This clonotype shows up as large (0.1 to 1%) by frequency. The CDR3 here is CASSQDREEQYF. The rearrangement uses TRBV5-5 and TRBJ2-7; TCRdb names TRBD1, which stays unverified in the absence of DNA. Germline V gene data show CDR1 as SGHKS and CDR2 as YYEKEE (reference sequence). The CDR3 consists of 12 residues.

The CDR3 here is CASSKTGGGTDTQYF. The chain combines TRBV9 with TRBJ2-3; TCRdb calls TRBD1, which cannot be checked without DNA. The germline V gene has CDR1 SGDLS and CDR2 YYNGEE. This CDR3 has 15 amino acids.

This clonotype registers medium-sized by frequency. The chain carries TRBV5-1 and TRBJ2-3. Germline V CDR1 and CDR2: SGHRS, YFSETQ. The CDR3 contains 14 residues. The CDR3 region is CASSLAGFTDTQYF.

Considering frequency, this clonotype is medium-sized. The V gene is TRBV24-1, the J gene TRBJ2-3; the D call from TCRdb, TRBD2, cannot be confirmed without DNA. Germline lookup yields CDR1 KGHDR and CDR2 SFDVKD. The CDR3 extends over 19 amino acids. The CDR3 region is CATSDSRALAGSSTDTQYF.

According to its frequency, this clonotype is large. V and J are TRBV11-1 and TRBJ2-7; TCRdb gives TRBD1 as the D gene, but with no DNA this cannot be confirmed. The CDR3 has 13 residues. The germline CDR1 and CDR2 sequences are SGHAT and FQDESV (reference sequence). The CDR3 loop is CASSTRTGGEQYF.

By frequency, this clonotype registers medium-sized. V is TRBV6-2 or TRBV6-3 and J is TRBJ1-1. The CDR3 contains 12 residues. Germline-derived CDR1 and CDR2 are MNHEY and SVGEGT. This CDR3 reads CASRTVNTEAFF.

Its frequency marks this clonotype as medium-sized. V gene TRBV12-3 or TRBV12-4 combines with J gene TRBJ1-4; the TRBD1 assignment by TCRdb is unverifiable without DNA. The CDR3 contains 14 residues. The chain's CDR3 is CASSPGTVNEKLFF.

By frequency, this clonotype registers medium-sized. The rearrangement joins TRBV10-3 to TRBJ1-5; TCRdb names TRBD1, which stays unverified in the absence of DNA. This CDR3 has 15 amino acids. The germline V gene has CDR1 ENHRY and CDR2 SYGVKD. Here the CDR3 reads CAISEGQTRNQPQHF.

This clonotype ranks as large (0.1 to 1%) in terms of frequency. The chain couples TRBV29-1 to TRBJ1-1; absent DNA, TCRdb's TRBD1 call cannot be checked. The CDR3 runs to 12 residues. Germline assignment: CDR1 SQVTM and CDR2 ANQGSEA. The CDR3 protein is CSAIARATEAFF.

Frequency places this clonotype as large. The chain recombines TRBV20-1 with TRBJ2-1; TCRdb lists TRBD1, though no DNA is available to test this call. Germline CDR1 DFQATT, CDR2 SNEGSKA (reference sequence). The CDR3 extends over 18 amino acids. The CDR3 sequence: CSARDRDGDRPVDNEQFF.

Measured by frequency, this clonotype is large. The chain uses TRBV30 and TRBJ1-4; there is no DNA to check the TCRdb D call of TRBD1. The CDR3 is 15 residues long. From germline, CDR1 is GTSNPN and CDR2 SVGIG (reference sequence). CDR3 residues: CAWSVKQAFNEKLFF. Combining the CDR3 with reference TRBV30 and TRBJ1-4 gives the whole variable domain SQTIHQWPATLVQPVGSPLSLECTVEGTSNPNLYWYRQAAGRGLQLLFYSVGIGQISSEVPQNLSASRPQDRQFILSSKKLLLSDSGFYLCAWSVKQAFNEKLFFGSGTQLSVL.

This chain connects TRBV20-1 to TRBJ2-1; the D call from TCRdb, TRBD1, cannot be confirmed without DNA. There are 16 residues in the CDR3. The V gene's germline CDR1 is DFQATT and CDR2 SNEGSKA (reference sequence). The CDR3 loop reads CSAGSRAGGSYNEQFF.

Judged by frequency, this clonotype is medium-sized (0.01 to 0.1%). The chain is built from TRBV11-2 and TRBJ2-5; TCRdb's D call of TRBD2 is untestable without DNA. The germline V gene encodes CDR1 SGHAT and CDR2 FQNNGV. The CDR3 sequence is 14 residues long. This chain's CDR3 is CASSLAGGQETQYF.

Measured by frequency, this clonotype is medium-sized. V and J are TRBV6-5 and TRBJ1-4; TCRdb picks TRBD1, but there is no DNA to check that call. The CDR3 covers 15 residues. Germline values: CDR1 MNHEY, CDR2 SVGAGI. The CDR3: CASSVGGQEGEKLFF.

The chain carries TRBV2 and TRBJ2-4; TCRdb calls TRBD1, which cannot be checked without DNA. CDR3 length equals 17 residues. Germline CDR1 reads SNHLY; CDR2 reads FYNNEI. CDR3 loop: CASRDRGLGLAKNIQYF.

This sequence joins TRBV28 and TRBJ1-5. CDR3 length: 12 residues. Germline V CDR1 and CDR2: MDHEN, SYDVKM. The CDR3 sequence: CASSRFIQPQHF.

V gene TRBV12-5 combines with J gene TRBJ2-3; TCRdb selects TRBD2, and the lack of DNA leaves this call unchecked. The CDR3 contains 18 residues. Germline-derived CDR1 and CDR2 are LGHNT and FRNRAP. CDR3 sequence: CASGLDLATQRGGDTQYF. The full variable domain, completed using reference TRBV12-5 and TRBJ2-3, is DARVTQTPRHKVTEMGQEVTMRCQPILGHNTVFWYRQTMMQGLELLAYFRNRAPLDDSGMPKDRFSAEMPDATLATLKIQPSEPRDSAVYFCASGLDLATQRGGDTQYFGPGTRLTVL.

In terms of frequency, this clonotype is medium-sized. This chain links TRBV28 with TRBJ2-3; lacking DNA, the TRBD2 call made by TCRdb goes unchecked. Germline-derived CDR1 and CDR2 are MDHEN and SYDVKM. The CDR3 is made up of 13 amino acids. The CDR3 reads CASSLSGGDTQYF.

The V call is TRBV6-5, the J call TRBJ1-5; TCRdb proposes TRBD1, but this gene call is untestable without DNA. Germline lookup yields CDR1 MNHEY and CDR2 SVGAGI. The CDR3 totals 15 residues. CDR3 amino acids: CASSPQRGGSQPQHF.

This clonotype is labeled medium-sized based on frequency. V gene TRBV27 combines with J gene TRBJ1-1; TCRdb calls TRBD1, which cannot be checked without DNA. The CDR3 is 14 amino acids. CDR1 is MNHEY, CDR2 SMNVEV, per germline (reference sequence). This chain's CDR3 is CASRGQGGNTEAFF.